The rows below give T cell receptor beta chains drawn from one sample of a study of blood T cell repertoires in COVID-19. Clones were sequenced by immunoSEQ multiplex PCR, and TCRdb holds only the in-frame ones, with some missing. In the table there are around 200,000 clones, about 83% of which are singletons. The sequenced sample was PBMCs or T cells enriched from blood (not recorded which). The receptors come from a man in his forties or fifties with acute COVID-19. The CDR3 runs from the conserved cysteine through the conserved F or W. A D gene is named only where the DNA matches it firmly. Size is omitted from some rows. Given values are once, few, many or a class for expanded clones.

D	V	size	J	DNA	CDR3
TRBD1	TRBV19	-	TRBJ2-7	TGTGCCAGTAGTCCCGGGACAGGAAACTACGAGCAGTACTTC	CASSPGTGNYEQYF
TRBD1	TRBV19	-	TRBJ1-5	TGTGCCACCTCACCCGACAGGGTGGTTTGGCAGCCCCAGCATTTT	CATSPDRVVWQPQHF
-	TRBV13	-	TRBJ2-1	TGTGCCAGCAGCTTAGCGCGCCAGACAAAGTTCTTC	CASSLARQTKFF
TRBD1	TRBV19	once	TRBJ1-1	TGTGCCAGTAGGTCCGGGACAGGGGTCTATGAAGCTTTCTTT	CASRSGTGVYEAFF
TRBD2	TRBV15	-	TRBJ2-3	TGTGCCACCAGCAGAGATCCGCTAGCGGGCACAGATACGCAGTATTTT	CATSRDPLAGTDTQYF
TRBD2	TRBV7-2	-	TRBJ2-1	TGTGCCAGCAGCTTGACTAGCGGGAGGGTCCATGAGCAGTTCTTC	CASSLTSGRVHEQFF
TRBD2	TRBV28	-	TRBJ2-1	TGTGCCAGCAGTTTGGTGTTGGCGCTAGCGGGAGGAGATGAGCAGTTCTTC	CASSLVLALAGGDEQFF
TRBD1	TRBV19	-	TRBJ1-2	TGTGCCAGTAGGCCTGGGGGACAGGCGAACTATGGCTACACCTTC	CASRPGGQANYGYTF
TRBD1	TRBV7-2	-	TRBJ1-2	TGTGCCAGCAGCTTTGACAGGGTGGTATGGGGCTACACCTTC	CASSFDRVVWGYTF
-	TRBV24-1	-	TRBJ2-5	TGTGCCACCAGCAGGGGTGAGACCCAGTACTTC	CATSRGETQYF
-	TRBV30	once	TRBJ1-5	TGTGCCTGGGGGGGCCAGCACAATCAGCCCCAGCATTTT	CAWGGQHNQPQHF
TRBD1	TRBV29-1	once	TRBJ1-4	TGCAGCGCCGGGACAGGGCCTGAAAAACTGTTTTTT	CSAGTGPEKLFF
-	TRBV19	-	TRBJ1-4	TGTGCCAGTAGTATCGCGGGGTCGGGACTTACTAATGAAAAACTGTTTTTT	CASSIAGSGLTNEKLFF
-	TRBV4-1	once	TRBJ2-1	TGCGCCAGCAGCCATGGCGGGCGGTCTTACCGGAATGAGCAGTTCTTC	CASSHGGRSYRNEQFF
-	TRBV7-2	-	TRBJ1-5	TGTGCCAGCAGCTATAATTCGGGAGATCAGCCCCAGCATTTT	CASSYNSGDQPQHF
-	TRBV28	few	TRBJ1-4	TGTGCCAGCAGTTTACGAGGAGGTGGTGAAAAACTGTTTTTT	CASSLRGGGEKLFF
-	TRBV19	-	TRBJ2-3	TGTGCCAGTTCAAGCGTAGTGTCGGATACGCAGTATTTT	CASSSVVSDTQYF
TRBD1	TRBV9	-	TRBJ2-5	TGTGCCAGCAGCGTAGCTACAGGGGCCCAAGAGACCCAGTACTTC	CASSVATGAQETQYF
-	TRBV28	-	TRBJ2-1	TGTGCCAGCACAGGTCAGTCAGTTTGGGATGAGCAGTTCTTC	CASTGQSVWDEQFF
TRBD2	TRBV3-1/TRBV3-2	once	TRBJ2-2	TGTGCCAGCAGCCGTATTGCCGGGACTAGCGGGCCCACGGGGGAGCTGTTTTTT	CASSRIAGTSGPTGELFF
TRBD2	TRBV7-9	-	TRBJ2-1	TGTGCCAGCACCCCCGTAGGGACTAGCCTATCGGTCGGTTTCTTC	CASTPVGTSLSVGFF
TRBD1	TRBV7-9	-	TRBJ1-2	TGTGCCAGCAGCAAACAGGGGGGGTTAGATGGCTACACCTTC	CASSKQGGLDGYTF
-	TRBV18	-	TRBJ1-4	TGTGCCAGCTCACCAGAGGCCGGTAATGAAAAACTGTTTTTT	CASSPEAGNEKLFF
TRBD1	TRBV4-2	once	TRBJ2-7	TGTGCCAGCAGCCACTCCGGGACAGGGCTCTACGAGCAGTACTTC	CASSHSGTGLYEQYF
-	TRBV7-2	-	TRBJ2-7	TGTGCCAGCAGCTTTGCCACTGCCTACGAGCAGTACTTC	CASSFATAYEQYF
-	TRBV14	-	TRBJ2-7	TGTGCCAGCAGCCAGACAGCTTACGGCGAGCAGTACTTC	CASSQTAYGEQYF
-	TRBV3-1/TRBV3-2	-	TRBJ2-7	TGTGCCAGCAGCCAAGTGGCGCGGGAGCAGTACTTC	CASSQVAREQYF
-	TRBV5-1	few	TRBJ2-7	TGCGCCAGCAGCTTACGGGACCAGGGGTACGAGCAGTACTTC	CASSLRDQGYEQYF
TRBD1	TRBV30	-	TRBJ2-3	TGTGCCTGGAGTCGGGGGACAGGGGAGTTAGATACGCAGTATTTT	CAWSRGTGELDTQYF
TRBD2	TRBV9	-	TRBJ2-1	TGTGCCAGCAGCCTAGCGGGAGGTTACAATGAGCAGTTCTTC	CASSLAGGYNEQFF
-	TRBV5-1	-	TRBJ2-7	TGCGCCAGCAGCTTGGACGGCTCCTACGAGCAGTACTTC	CASSLDGSYEQYF
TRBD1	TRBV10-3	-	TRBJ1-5	TGTGCCATCAGTGAAGCCCCCGGGACAGGGGGCATCAATCAGCCCCAGCATTTT	CAISEAPGTGGINQPQHF
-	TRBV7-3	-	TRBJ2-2	TGTGCCAGCAGCTACCAGGGATACACCGGGGAGCTGTTTTTT	CASSYQGYTGELFF
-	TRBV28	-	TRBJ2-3	TGTGCCAGCAGTTCAAACTACCGCACAGATACGCAGTATTTT	CASSSNYRTDTQYF
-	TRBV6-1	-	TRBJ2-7	TGTGCCAGCAGTGAGAGCGCTCCCTACGAGCAGTACTTC	CASSESAPYEQYF
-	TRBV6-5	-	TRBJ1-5	TGTGCCAGCAGCGTGATGGTTGGGGGCCAGCCCCAGCATTTT	CASSVMVGGQPQHF
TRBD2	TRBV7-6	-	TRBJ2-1	TGTGCCAGCAGCTTAGTAGCGGGGGGGATCAATGAGCAGTTCTTC	CASSLVAGGINEQFF
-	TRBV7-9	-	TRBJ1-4	TGTGCCAGCAGCTACCTACAGTCTACTAATGAAAAACTGTTTTTT	CASSYLQSTNEKLFF
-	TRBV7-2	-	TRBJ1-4	TGTGCCAGCAGCTTAGTTGTCGGTTCTAATGAAAAACTGTTTTTT	CASSLVVGSNEKLFF
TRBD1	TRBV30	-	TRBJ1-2	TGTGCCTGGAGTGAAACAGGGGGCGTCTATGGCTACACCTTC	CAWSETGGVYGYTF
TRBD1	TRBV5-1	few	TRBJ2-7	TGCGCCAGCAGCTCCGGGACAGGGGGAACCGAGCAGTACTTC	CASSSGTGGTEQYF
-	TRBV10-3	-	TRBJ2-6	TGTGCCATCAGTATATATGCGGGGGCCGGGGCCAACGTCCTGACTTTC	CAISIYAGAGANVLTF
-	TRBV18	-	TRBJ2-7	TGTGCCAGCTCAAAAGGGGCAGTAACCTACGAGCAGTACTTC	CASSKGAVTYEQYF
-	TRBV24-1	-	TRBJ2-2	TGTGCCACCAGTGATTTGGGAACAGCGAACACCGGGGAGCTGTTTTTT	CATSDLGTANTGELFF
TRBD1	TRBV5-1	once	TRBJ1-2	TGCGCCAGCAGCTCGGGACAGGGGAGGTCTGGGTATGGCTACACCTTC	CASSSGQGRSGYGYTF
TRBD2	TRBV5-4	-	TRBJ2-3	TGTGCCAGCACCGATAGCGGGAGGGCCCTCGCAGATACGCAGTATTTT	CASTDSGRALADTQYF
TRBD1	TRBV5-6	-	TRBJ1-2	TGTGCCAGCACCCGGGGACAGGGCGGAGGCTACACCTTC	CASTRGQGGGYTF
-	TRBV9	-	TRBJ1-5	TGTGCCAGCAGCGGACCGCAGGGTCAGCCCCAGCATTTT	CASSGPQGQPQHF
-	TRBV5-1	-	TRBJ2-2	TGCGCCAGCAGCCCCGGCCGGGACGGGGAGCTGTTTTTT	CASSPGRDGELFF
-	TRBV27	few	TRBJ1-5	TGTGCCAGCAGTCAGAGGGCCGGGCCGAACAATCAGCCCCAGCATTTT	CASSQRAGPNNQPQHF
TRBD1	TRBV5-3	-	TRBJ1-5	TGTGCCAGAGGAAGGGGGCGGAATCAGCCCCAGCATTTT	CARGRGRNQPQHF
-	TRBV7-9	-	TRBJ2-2	TGTGCCAGCAGCACGGACTACGGGGAGCTGTTTTTT	CASSTDYGELFF
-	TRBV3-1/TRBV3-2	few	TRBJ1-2	TGTGCCAGCAGCCAAGATACCCAGGGAAGGGGCTACACCTTC	CASSQDTQGRGYTF
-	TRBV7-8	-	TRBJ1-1	TGTGCCAGCAGCTTATTTACCCCGGACACTGAAGCTTTCTTT	CASSLFTPDTEAFF
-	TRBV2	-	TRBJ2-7	TGTGCCAGCAGTGATAGAATAGCTATCAGAGATTTC	CASSDRIAIRDF
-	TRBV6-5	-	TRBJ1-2	TGTGCCAGCATGGCCTCCTATGGCTACACCTTC	CASMASYGYTF